Below are 9 T cell receptor beta chains sequenced from a single sample in a study of blood T cell repertoires in COVID-19. Profiling relied on immunoSEQ multiplex PCR, and the TCRdb table lists in-frame clones only, not all of them. The top ten hold approximately 8.8% of the sample, which has roughly 80,000 clones, around 83% seen once. The specimen was peripheral blood. These receptors all stem from a human donor in a cohort sampled during active COVID-19.

V gene TRBV5-1 combines with J gene TRBJ2-7; TRBD1 is a possible D gene (6 bases). CDR1 SGHRS and CDR2 YFSETQ come from the germline V gene. The CDR3 covers 14 residues. With 5 bases removed from V and 1 base from J, the gap between germline ends came to 13 bases. In DNA form, the CDR3 reads TGCGCCAGCAGGATGGGGACAAGTTCCTACGAGCAGTACTTC. Residues: CASRMGTSSYEQYF.

The rearrangement links TRBV29-1 to TRBJ2-7; D might be TRBD2 (6 bases). The CDR3 runs to 12 residues. CDR1 and CDR2 (germline): SQVTM, ANQGSEA. V was clipped by 2 bases and J by 5 bases, with 10 bases between them. The CDR3 here is CSVESLADEQYF. CDR3 DNA: TGCAGCGTTGAAAGTTTAGCGGACGAGCAGTACTTC.

The J gene is TRBJ1-1, the V gene TRBV10-3; D ambiguous. Germline CDR1 reads ENHRY; CDR2 reads SYGVKD. This CDR3 is built from 15 residues. V lost 0 bases, J lost 5 bases, and 13 bases lay in between. The CDR3 sequence is CAISESARVGTEAFF. The CDR3 DNA is TGTGCCATCAGTGAGTCAGCCCGGGTCGGGACTGAAGCTTTCTTT.

This clone was picked up a small number of times. The chain recombines TRBV5-1 with TRBJ1-2, with D possibly being TRBD1 (6 bases). In germline, CDR1 is SGHRS, CDR2 YFSETQ. This CDR3 contains 14 residues. V lost 0 bases, J lost 6 bases, and 12 bases lay in between. The CDR3, as DNA: TGCGCCAGCAGCTTGGTCGCAGGGGTTGATGGCTACACCTTC. Protein sequence: CASSLVAGVDGYTF.

V and J are TRBV7-9 and TRBJ1-1, with D unclear. V dropped 3 bases and J dropped 2 bases, with 10 bases sitting between them. The CDR3 covers 14 residues. CDR1 is SEHNR, CDR2 FQNEAQ, per germline (reference sequence). The CDR3 bases are TGTGCCAGCAGCTTGAGAGCCGTCAACACTGAAGCTTTCTTT. Residues: CASSLRAVNTEAFF. Complete variable domain (other parts from reference TRBV7-9 and TRBJ1-1): DTGVSQNPRHKITKRGQNVTFRCDPISEHNRLYWYRQTLGQGPEFLTYFQNEAQLEKSRLLSDRFSAERPKGSFSTLEIQRTEQGDSAMYLCASSLRAVNTEAFFGQGTRLTVV.

The chain links TRBV7-6 to TRBJ2-2, with TRBD2 matching over 8 bases. CDR3 length: 16 amino acids. Germline V lookup: CDR1 SGHVS, CDR2 FNYEAQ. Trimming at V came to 4 bases and at J to 0 bases, leaving 4 bases not matched to a gene. CDR3 in amino acids: CASSSFSGANTGELFF. As DNA, the CDR3 is TGTGCCAGCAGCTCATTTAGCGGGGCGAACACCGGGGAGCTGTTTTTT.

J is TRBJ2-7 and V is TRBV28; unclear D gene. This CDR3 spans 11 amino acids. The germline gives CDR1 MDHEN, CDR2 SYDVKM. The V gene lost 3 bases and the J gene lost 8 bases, with 8 bases spanning the gap. CDR3 nucleotides: TGTGCCAGCAGTTTGGTGAGGAAGCAGTACTTC. This sequence encodes CASSLVRKQYF.

This CDR3 is CATSRPIPDRAPGNEKELFF. DNA of the CDR3: TGTGCCACCAGCAGACCAATCCCGGACAGGGCTCCTGGGAATGAAAAGGAGCTGTTTTTT. J is TRBJ1-4 and V is TRBV15; TRBD1 matches at 8 bases. The J call is doubtful: the DNA matches TRBJ2-2 better. The CDR3 totals 20 residues. CDR1 is LNHNV and CDR2 is YYDKDF in the germline V gene (reference sequence).

This chain joins TRBV5-1 and TRBJ2-4, with 10 bases that match TRBD2. J lost 1 base, V lost 1 base, and 2 bases had no gene match. Looked up from germline, CDR1 is SGHRS and CDR2 is YFSETQ. This CDR3 region has 16 residues. The DNA for the CDR3 is TGCGCCAGCAGCTTGACTAGCGGGAAGGCCAAAAACATTCAGTACTTC. As protein: CASSLTSGKAKNIQYF. Together with reference TRBV5-1 and TRBJ2-4, the CDR3 gives the full variable domain: KAGVTQTPRYLIKTRGQQVTLSCSPISGHRSVSWYQQTPGQGLQFLFEYFSETQRNKGNFPGRFSGRQFSNSRSEMNVSTLELGDSALYLCASSLTSGKAKNIQYFGAGTRLSVL.